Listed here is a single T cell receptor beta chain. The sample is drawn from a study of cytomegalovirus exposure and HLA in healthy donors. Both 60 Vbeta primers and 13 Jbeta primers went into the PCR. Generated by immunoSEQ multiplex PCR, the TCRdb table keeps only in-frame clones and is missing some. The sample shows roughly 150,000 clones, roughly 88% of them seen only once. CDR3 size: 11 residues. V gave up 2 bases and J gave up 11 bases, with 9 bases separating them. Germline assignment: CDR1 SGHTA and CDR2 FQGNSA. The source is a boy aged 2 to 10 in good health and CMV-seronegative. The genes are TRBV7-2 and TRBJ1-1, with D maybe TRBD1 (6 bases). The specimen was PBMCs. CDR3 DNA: TGTGCCAGCAGCTTAATCGGACAGGCTTTCTTT. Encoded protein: CASSLIGQAFF.